This T cell receptor beta chain originates from a study of Graves' ophthalmopathy and Graves' hyperthyroidism. Study-level results: It was with 70.59% sensitivity and 72.22% specificity that the model predicted ophthalmopathy progression. From stable hyperthyroidism, ophthalmopathy was separated by a 13-signature model with roughly 89% sensitivity and around 79% specificity.

This clonotype was seen repeatedly, ten times or more. Its target is not known. Hyperthyroidism was new, under 2 months, in patients aged 18 to 65. CDR1 and CDR2 (germline): SGHTA, FQGNSA. The CDR3 loop spans 16 amino acids. The germline V and J ends were trimmed by 5 bases and 8 bases, with 19 bases remaining between them. RNA transcripts yielded amplified TCR beta CDR3 regions. The first round was an RT-PCR with HTBI primers, and the second round was a multiplex PCR. TCRdb re-called the multiplex PCR reads with MiXCR, one entry per CDR3 protein. The sample holds 580,000 or so distinct CDR3 sequences, about two fifths seen once.

This chain joins TRBV7-2 and TRBJ1-6; tentative D call: TRBD1 (5 bases). This TCR was sampled from an adult man with Graves' hyperthyroidism. The sample taken for sequencing was peripheral blood or thyroid tissue (not recorded which). The DNA of the CDR3 is TGTGCCAGCAGCCCCTACCCAGGGTTATTGCATTCACCCCTCCACTTT. As protein: CASSPYPGLLHSPLHF.